The rows below give T cell receptor beta chains drawn from one sample of a study of blood T cell repertoires in COVID-19. Generated by immunoSEQ multiplex PCR, the TCRdb table keeps only in-frame clones and is missing some. Among approximately 260,000 clones listed, approximately 86% were seen once. The sample taken for sequencing was peripheral blood. The receptors come from a man between 18 and 35 years old with active or convalescent COVID-19. Both conserved end residues are part of each CDR3. Fields, in order: V gene, D gene, clone size, J gene, CDR3 protein, CDR3 DNA. D genes are given only for firm matches. Clone size, where shown, is once, few, many, or a class for clones that have expanded.

V: TRBV29-1; D: TRBD1; size: NA; J: TRBJ1-1; CDR3: CSVKTGRIDTEAFF; DNA: TGCAGCGTAAAGACAGGGCGGATTGACACTGAAGCTTTCTTT
V: TRBV7-2; D: TRBD1; size: few; J: TRBJ1-3; CDR3: CASSFGQGTGNTIYF; DNA: TGTGCCAGCAGCTTTGGACAGGGAACTGGAAACACCATATATTTT
V: TRBV7-3; D: NA; size: NA; J: TRBJ2-2; CDR3: CASSRQRGELFF; DNA: TGTGCCAGCAGCCGACAGAGAGGGGAGCTGTTTTTT
V: TRBV27; D: TRBD1; size: NA; J: TRBJ2-1; CDR3: CASNPGQTYNEQFF; DNA: TGTGCCAGCAACCCGGGACAGACCTACAATGAGCAGTTCTTC
V: TRBV10-3; D: TRBD1; size: once; J: TRBJ2-7; CDR3: CAISETGQGGYEQYF; DNA: TGTGCCATCAGTGAGACGGGACAGGGAGGCTACGAGCAGTACTTC
V: TRBV28; D: NA; size: NA; J: TRBJ1-2; CDR3: CASSPPTGSAMGYTF; DNA: TGTGCCAGCAGTCCCCCGACAGGCTCCGCCATGGGCTACACCTTC
V: TRBV4-1; D: TRBD1; size: NA; J: TRBJ2-7; CDR3: CASSQDTVKGAYTYEQYF; DNA: TGCGCCAGCAGCCAAGATACGGTCAAGGGGGCCTATACCTACGAGCAGTACTTC
V: TRBV28; D: NA; size: NA; J: TRBJ2-1; CDR3: CASRRGNEQFF; DNA: TGTGCCAGCAGAAGGGGGAATGAGCAGTTCTTC
V: TRBV2; D: TRBD2; size: NA; J: TRBJ2-7; CDR3: CASSGGGHSYEQYF; DNA: TGTGCCAGCAGTGGCGGGGGGCACTCCTACGAGCAGTACTTC
V: TRBV3-1/TRBV3-2; D: TRBD2; size: NA; J: TRBJ2-1; CDR3: CASSEHTSGGAFGQFF; DNA: TGTGCCAGCAGCGAGCACACTAGCGGGGGGGCCTTTGGGCAGTTCTTC
V: TRBV5-8; D: NA; size: NA; J: TRBJ1-1; CDR3: CASSLGRGDTEAFF; DNA: TGTGCCAGCAGCTTGGGGAGGGGCGACACTGAAGCTTTCTTT
V: TRBV3-1/TRBV3-2; D: TRBD2; size: NA; J: TRBJ2-1; CDR3: CASSQDRGAGGSSYNEQFF; DNA: TGTGCCAGCAGCCAAGATCGAGGGGCGGGAGGTAGCTCCTACAATGAGCAGTTCTTC
V: TRBV19; D: NA; size: NA; J: TRBJ2-7; CDR3: CASSFGQPSYEQYF; DNA: TGTGCCAGTAGTTTCGGACAGCCTTCCTACGAGCAGTACTTC
V: TRBV25-1; D: NA; size: NA; J: TRBJ2-3; CDR3: CASSEQGGGLDTQYF; DNA: TGTGCCAGCAGTGAACAGGGAGGGGGATTAGATACGCAGTATTTT
V: TRBV27; D: NA; size: NA; J: TRBJ1-5; CDR3: CASSPTRGFGQPQHF; DNA: TGTGCCAGCAGTCCTACTCGGGGATTTGGTCAGCCCCAGCATTTT
V: TRBV12-3/TRBV12-4; D: TRBD1; size: once; J: TRBJ2-3; CDR3: CASRTGPFDTQYF; DNA: TGTGCCAGCAGGACAGGGCCTTTTGATACGCAGTATTTT
V: TRBV4-2; D: NA; size: NA; J: TRBJ2-7; CDR3: CASSQDPPPRYEQYF; DNA: TGTGCCAGCAGCCAAGACCCCCCTCCGCGCTACGAGCAGTACTTC
V: TRBV29-1; D: NA; size: NA; J: TRBJ1-2; CDR3: CSAAPGEGRGGYTF; DNA: TGCAGCGCCGCCCCAGGAGAGGGTCGTGGAGGCTACACCTTC
V: TRBV6-5; D: NA; size: NA; J: TRBJ2-5; CDR3: CASSPSSFQETQYF; DNA: TGTGCCAGCAGCCCATCTAGTTTCCAAGAGACCCAGTACTTC
V: TRBV6-6; D: NA; size: once; J: TRBJ2-2; CDR3: CASSRTGFGTGELFF; DNA: TGTGCCAGCAGCCGTACAGGGTTTGGGACCGGGGAGCTGTTTTTT
V: TRBV7-6; D: NA; size: NA; J: TRBJ2-5; CDR3: CASSLGVQIQETQYF; DNA: TGTGCCAGCAGCTTAGGTGTACAGATCCAAGAGACCCAGTACTTC
V: TRBV28; D: NA; size: NA; J: TRBJ2-7; CDR3: CASRIQGRGQYF; DNA: TGTGCCAGCAGGATACAGGGTCGGGGGCAGTACTTC
V: TRBV24-1; D: TRBD1; size: NA; J: TRBJ1-1; CDR3: CATSDPGGEAFF; DNA: TGTGCCACCAGTGACCCAGGGGGAGAAGCTTTCTTT
V: TRBV5-4; D: NA; size: NA; J: TRBJ1-2; CDR3: CASSLYRGGAGGYTF; DNA: TGTGCCAGCAGCTTGTATCGTGGGGGCGCCGGTGGCTACACCTTC
V: TRBV29-1; D: NA; size: NA; J: TRBJ1-4; CDR3: CSVGNSRFGEKLFF; DNA: TGCAGCGTTGGGAATTCCAGGTTCGGTGAAAAACTGTTTTTT
V: TRBV14; D: NA; size: few; J: TRBJ2-7; CDR3: CASSQTGFRGYEQYF; DNA: TGTGCCAGCAGCCAAACAGGGTTTAGGGGCTACGAGCAGTACTTC
V: TRBV28; D: TRBD1; size: once; J: TRBJ1-2; CDR3: CASSILGTGDGYTF; DNA: TGTGCCAGCAGTATACTAGGGACAGGGGACGGCTACACCTTC
V: TRBV10-3; D: NA; size: NA; J: TRBJ2-1; CDR3: CAIGRDARIDEQFF; DNA: TGTGCCATCGGGCGGGACGCCAGGATCGATGAGCAGTTCTTC
V: TRBV29-1; D: NA; size: NA; J: TRBJ2-1; CDR3: CSVADEQFF; DNA: TGCAGCGTTGCGGATGAGCAGTTCTTC
V: TRBV4-2; D: TRBD2; size: NA; J: TRBJ2-7; CDR3: CASSPRTSGRVYEQYF; DNA: TGTGCCAGCAGCCCGCGGACTAGCGGGAGAGTCTACGAGCAGTACTTC
V: TRBV5-4; D: NA; size: once; J: TRBJ2-4; CDR3: CASSLGRELNIQYF; DNA: TGTGCCAGCAGCTTGGGCCGGGAGTTGAACATTCAGTACTTC
V: TRBV5-8; D: NA; size: NA; J: TRBJ2-3; CDR3: CASSSGRERSDTQYF; DNA: TGTGCCAGCAGCTCCGGTCGGGAGCGCTCAGATACGCAGTATTTT
V: TRBV5-1; D: TRBD2; size: NA; J: TRBJ2-3; CDR3: CASSLMSASGGREGKSTSTDTQYF; DNA: TGCGCCAGCAGCTTGATGTCAGCGTCCGGTGGAAGGGAGGGAAAGTCCACTAGCACAGATACGCAGTATTTT
V: TRBV28; D: TRBD2; size: NA; J: TRBJ2-3; CDR3: CASRPPTSGTDTQYF; DNA: TGTGCCAGCAGACCCCCGACTAGCGGGACAGATACGCAGTATTTT
V: TRBV28; D: TRBD2; size: NA; J: TRBJ2-3; CDR3: CASSLGAGNTQYF; DNA: TGTGCCAGCAGTTTAGGAGCGGGAAATACGCAGTATTTT
V: TRBV6-6; D: TRBD1; size: NA; J: TRBJ2-7; CDR3: CASIRDRGGYEQYF; DNA: TGTGCCAGCATCCGGGACAGAGGGGGATACGAGCAGTACTTC
V: TRBV11-2; D: NA; size: few; J: TRBJ2-5; CDR3: CASSSISGLQETQYF; DNA: TGTGCCAGCAGCTCAATCTCGGGACTCCAAGAGACCCAGTACTTC
V: TRBV10-1; D: TRBD1; size: NA; J: TRBJ2-3; CDR3: CASSTRTGLDTQYF; DNA: TGCGCCAGCAGTACCCGGACAGGGTTAGATACGCAGTATTTT
V: TRBV5-4; D: TRBD1; size: NA; J: TRBJ2-7; CDR3: CASSRQGSYEQYF; DNA: TGTGCCAGCAGTCGACAGGGAAGCTACGAGCAGTACTTC
V: TRBV7-8; D: NA; size: NA; J: TRBJ2-7; CDR3: CASSLHSSTNYEQYF; DNA: TGTGCCAGCAGCTTACACAGTTCGACCAACTACGAGCAGTACTTC
V: TRBV6-6; D: TRBD1; size: NA; J: TRBJ2-7; CDR3: CASKDRATYEQYF; DNA: TGTGCCAGCAAGGACAGGGCTACCTACGAGCAGTACTTC
V: TRBV5-4; D: NA; size: NA; J: TRBJ1-6; CDR3: CASSLDRENSPLHF; DNA: TGTGCCAGCAGCTTGGACAGGGAGAATTCACCCCTCCACTTT
V: TRBV28; D: NA; size: NA; J: TRBJ2-7; CDR3: CASSRRGPSEQYF; DNA: TGTGCCAGCTCTCGGAGGGGTCCGAGTGAGCAGTACTTC
V: TRBV9; D: TRBD1; size: NA; J: TRBJ1-6; CDR3: CASSARDRQNSPLHF; DNA: TGTGCCAGCAGCGCCCGGGACAGGCAAAATTCACCCCTCCACTTT
V: TRBV2; D: NA; size: NA; J: TRBJ1-4; CDR3: CASSLARRDNEKLFF; DNA: TGTGCCAGCAGCCTGGCGCGGAGGGATAATGAAAAACTGTTTTTT
V: TRBV30; D: TRBD2; size: NA; J: TRBJ2-1; CDR3: CAWSPGRTSSYNEQFF; DNA: TGTGCCTGGAGTCCCGGAAGGACTAGCTCCTACAATGAGCAGTTCTTC
V: TRBV9; D: TRBD2; size: NA; J: TRBJ2-7; CDR3: CASSTTSGGYEQYF; DNA: TGTGCCAGCAGCACGACTAGCGGGGGGTACGAGCAGTACTTC
V: TRBV11-2; D: TRBD2; size: NA; J: TRBJ2-7; CDR3: CASSKAGGEQYF; DNA: TGTGCCAGCAGCAAAGCGGGAGGGGAGCAGTACTTC
V: TRBV14; D: NA; size: NA; J: TRBJ2-7; CDR3: CASSHIRDTYYEQYF; DNA: TGTGCCAGCAGCCACATCCGGGACACTTACTACGAGCAGTACTTC
V: TRBV6-5; D: NA; size: NA; J: TRBJ1-2; CDR3: CASSYDTNYGYTF; DNA: TGTGCCAGCAGTTACGACACTAACTATGGCTACACCTTC
V: TRBV27; D: TRBD1; size: NA; J: TRBJ1-4; CDR3: CATRQGRHEKLFF; DNA: TGTGCCACCCGACAGGGCAGGCATGAAAAACTGTTTTTT
V: TRBV10-2; D: NA; size: NA; J: TRBJ1-6; CDR3: CASSFFGQQNSPLHF; DNA: TGCGCCAGCAGCTTCTTCGGACAGCAAAATTCACCCCTCCACTTT
V: TRBV4-1; D: NA; size: NA; J: TRBJ1-1; CDR3: CASSQVPGGAEAFF; DNA: TGCGCCAGCAGCCAAGTACCCGGAGGAGCTGAAGCTTTCTTT
V: TRBV2; D: TRBD1; size: NA; J: TRBJ1-5; CDR3: CASTQNGQGAGNQPQHF; DNA: TGTGCCAGCACCCAAAATGGACAGGGGGCAGGCAATCAGCCCCAGCATTTT
V: TRBV30; D: NA; size: once; J: TRBJ2-7; CDR3: CAWSTGSTPYEQYF; DNA: TGTGCCTGGAGCACCGGGTCAACCCCCTACGAGCAGTACTTC
V: TRBV29-1; D: TRBD2; size: NA; J: TRBJ2-1; CDR3: CSVVGATKRGASEQFF; DNA: TGCAGCGTTGTAGGGGCAACAAAGCGGGGGGCTAGTGAGCAGTTCTTC
V: TRBV19; D: TRBD1; size: NA; J: TRBJ2-2; CDR3: CASSPSDRLLTGELFF; DNA: TGTGCCAGTAGTCCCTCGGACAGGCTGCTTACCGGGGAGCTGTTTTTT
V: TRBV6-5; D: TRBD1; size: NA; J: TRBJ2-7; CDR3: CASSTHRGEYEQYF; DNA: TGTGCCAGCAGTACCCACAGGGGAGAGTACGAGCAGTACTTC
V: TRBV5-5; D: NA; size: NA; J: TRBJ2-7; CDR3: CASRSGTRFPYEQYF; DNA: TGTGCCAGCAGATCCGGGACTCGATTCCCCTACGAGCAGTACTTC